This T cell receptor (beta chain) comes out of a study of T-cell reconstitution after alpha-beta-depleted transplantation in children (dated by TCRdb to the mid-2010s). As for the study more broadly: Using TCR repertoire profiling, the study quantitatively followed how T-cell immune reconstitution unfolded in children after TCRalphabeta/CD19-depleted allogeneic hematopoietic cell transplantation.

The library was prepared using PCR. TCRdb lists the instrument as Illumina HiSeq 2500. Molecular barcoding was employed in the preparation of TCR libraries, with unique molecular identifiers being used to normalize TCRbeta repertoire quantification. In-frame beta chains were kept once TCRdb had trimmed the public reads at Q25 with fastp and called clones with MiXCR. Every distinct CDR3 protein forms one entry, paired with its most common genes and DNA. For this sample the table gives about 170,000 distinct CDR3 sequences, of which around 10% were detected only once. Of the sample, around 13% is held by the ten largest clones. The treatment or condition label, read with the paper, signifies: allogeneic hematopoietic cell transplantation with graft depleted of TCRalphabeta T cells and CD19 B cells. TCRalphabeta/CD19-depleted allogeneic hematopoietic cell grafts were given to the transplant recipients, all of whom were children.

This clonotype was counted ten times or more. What this receptor recognizes is not known. No much larger clone is present one base from it, and per-base qualities are unavailable. On the study overall, not on this receptor specifically: Apparently early alphabetaT-cell count recovery about two months after transplant reportedly relied on only several hundred rapidly expanded clones derived from non-depleted graft cells. The high TCRbeta diversity at day 60 in some patients was ascribed to recipient T cells and intrathymic progenitors that had survived conditioning. The frequencies of hyperexpanded clones fell over the following months, and after one year, T-cell counts and TCRbeta diversity were mostly attributed to newly produced T cells.

Sequences were derived from PBMCs, sampled before TCRalphabeta/CD19-depleted stem cell transplant. The receptor's source is a boy between 2 and 10 years old with acute myeloid leukemia, due to receive a stem cell transplant.

Read as DNA, the sequence is TGTGCCAGTCAAGCGGGGGGCGGTCAGCCCCAGCATTTT. Its protein is CASQAGGGQPQHF. The sequence links TRBV6-6 to TRBJ1-5, and the D gene may be TRBD1, 6 bases matching. CDR1 and CDR2 (MNHNY, SVGAGI) derive from the germline V gene (reference sequence). V lost 9 bases and J lost 6 bases; the stretch between them is 15 bases long. The CDR3 covers 13 residues, taking in both the cysteine and the phenylalanine. Of all the DNA, just the CDR3 is kept, 39 bases in frame from base 1.